Below, one T cell receptor (beta chain) is given with its context. CDR1 is MGHRA, CDR2 YSYEKL, per germline. J lost 7 bases, V lost 0 bases, and 11 bases had no gene match. The CDR3 length is 17 residues. The repertoire was sequenced with immunoSEQ multiplex PCR; TCRdb's copy has only in-frame clones and lacks some. The top ten hold roughly 2% of the sample, which has 55,000 to 65,000 clones, approximately 91% seen once. The data derive from a study of T cell repertoires in ileal Crohn's disease. As to time point: neoterminal ileum biopsy at postoperative endoscopy, about 6 months after surgery. The rearrangement links TRBV4-1 to TRBJ1-4, with 7 positions matching TRBD1. The origin of this receptor is an adult with Crohn's disease. Input material: ileal tissue. In DNA, the CDR3 is TGCGCCAGCAGCCAAGACCCCAGACAGGGAACCGTTGAAAAACTGTTTTTT. Residues: CASSQDPRQGTVEKLFF.